Many counts were recorded for the clone carrying this T cell receptor beta chain. One entry per CDR3 protein results from TCRdb running MiXCR on the 5' RACE reads. The profile shows 20,000 to 25,000 distinct CDR3 sequences, about 4.9% of them singletons. Trimming removed 4 bases from V and 2 bases from J, with 14 bases in between. The CDR3 totals 15 residues. Germline assignment: CDR1 LGHDT and CDR2 YNNKEL (reference sequence). This specimen comes from a study of spatial heterogeneity in lung cancer. Stated time point: sample taken at primary tumor resection. Tumor, nontumor lung or frozen PBMC supplied whole RNA, sequenced without sorting.

The clonotype was recovered from a male donor with early-stage non-small cell lung cancer. V is TRBV3-1 and J is TRBJ2-5; D might be TRBD2 (5 bases). This sample comprised PBMCs, obtained at surgery. The CDR3 region is CASSPFGEIQETQYF. The CDR3 DNA reads TGTGCCAGCAGCCCCTTTGGGGAGATACAAGAGACCCAGTACTTC.